This entry concerns a single TCR beta chain. V lost 5 bases to trimming and J lost 1 base; unmatched junction nucleotides: 5. CDR1 is PRHDT and CDR2 is FYEKMQ in the germline V gene (reference sequence). The CDR3 loop spans 15 amino acids. The data belong to a study of blood T cell repertoires in COVID-19. Method: immunoSEQ multiplex PCR; TCRdb's copy keeps in-frame clones and lacks some. Seen here are a few hundred thousand clones, 80% to 90% observed once, and the top ten hold 1%. The clonotype comes from a man aged 45 to 65 with active or convalescent COVID-19. The sample was peripheral blood. V gene TRBV13 combines with J gene TRBJ1-1; 9 bases line up with TRBD1. This CDR3 reads CASSVRQGENTEAFF. CDR3 bases: TGTGCCAGCAGCGTTCGACAGGGGGAGAACACTGAAGCTTTCTTT.